The 16 T cell receptor beta chains below were found in one sample sequenced in a study of cytomegalovirus exposure and HLA in healthy donors. Sequenced by immunoSEQ multiplex PCR; TCRdb stores in-frame clones only, minus some. The top ten hold around 2.1% of the sample, which has some 83,000 clones, around 94% seen once. The sequenced sample consisted of PBMCs. The receptor set was obtained from a woman between 18 and 29 years old in good health and CMV-seronegative.

V and J are TRBV15 and TRBJ1-5, with 12 bases identical to TRBD1. The V gene end was trimmed by 0 bases and the J gene end by 2 bases; junction bases not matched to a gene: 11. Germline values: CDR1 LNHNV, CDR2 YYDKDF (reference sequence). This CDR3 has 20 amino acids. The CDR3 sequence: CATSRDSGTGGMMGNQPQHF. CDR3 nucleotides: TGTGCCACCAGCAGAGACTCCGGGACAGGGGGCATGATGGGCAATCAGCCCCAGCATTTT.

The chain is built from TRBV4-1 and TRBJ1-5; the match to TRBD1 covers 7 bases. CDR1 and CDR2 (germline): MGHRA, YSYEKL. CDR3 length equals 15 residues. V lost 3 bases, J lost 1 base, and 3 bases stayed unmatched. CDR3 amino acids: CASSHVQGSNQPQHF. DNA for the CDR3: TGCGCCAGCAGCCACGTACAGGGGAGCAATCAGCCCCAGCATTTT.

The chain uses TRBV2 and TRBJ2-1; 9 positions agree with TRBD2. The length of the CDR3 is 14 residues. Germline CDR1 SNHLY, CDR2 FYNNEI. J was trimmed by 4 bases and V by 8 bases; bases with no gene match: 6. The CDR3 protein is CASGAGGLYNEQFF. CDR3 DNA sequence: TGTGCCAGCGGGGCGGGGGGGCTATACAATGAGCAGTTCTTC. Drawing the rest from reference TRBV2 and TRBJ2-1, the complete variable domain is EPEVTQTPSHQVTQMGQEVILRCVPISNHLYFYWYRQILGQKVEFLVSFYNNEISEKSEIFDDQFSVERPDGSNFTLKIRSTKLEDSAMYFCASGAGGLYNEQFFGPGTRLTVL.

The rearrangement joins TRBV6-5 to TRBJ2-1; perhaps TRBD1 as D (6 bases). The V gene's germline CDR1 is MNHEY and CDR2 SVGAGI. This CDR3 comprises 15 residues. V was clipped by 2 bases and J by 9 bases, with 17 bases between them. This chain's CDR3 is CASSYVRDNNAEQFF. The CDR3 DNA sequence: TGTGCCAGCAGTTACGTTCGGGACAACAATGCTGAGCAGTTCTTC.

This chain uses TRBV6-5 with TRBJ1-5; 10 nucleotides line up with TRBD1. This CDR3 contains 15 residues. The J segment lost 5 bases and the V segment lost 7 bases, leaving 8 bases of the junction unmatched. The germline gives CDR1 MNHEY, CDR2 SVGAGI. The CDR3 coding sequence is TGTGCCAGCACCCGGGACAGGGGAATGTATCAGCCCCAGCATTTT. It is translated as CASTRDRGMYQPQHF.

This clone appeared once. The CDR3 region has the DNA TGTGCCAGCAGAGACCCCGGGGGACCAAACACTGAAGCTTTCTTT. This codes for CASRDPGGPNTEAFF. The J gene is TRBJ1-1, the V gene TRBV25-1; TRBD1 is a possible D gene (5 bases). The CDR3 extends over 15 amino acids. CDR1 is MGHDK, CDR2 SYGVNS, per germline. V was cut by 6 bases and J by 2 bases, with 16 bases left in between.

The rearrangement uses TRBV30 and TRBJ2-4; TRBD2 matches at 13 bases. The CDR3 runs to 18 residues. The V segment lost 0 bases and the J segment 1 base; nucleotides outside the gene matches: 6. Germline CDR1 reads GTSNPN; CDR2 reads SVGIG (reference sequence). The CDR3 loop reads CAWSVLAGGGEAKNIQYF. The CDR3 DNA reads as TGTGCCTGGAGTGTACTAGCGGGAGGGGGGGAGGCCAAAAACATTCAGTACTTC.

The chain couples TRBV2 to TRBJ2-2; tentative D call: TRBD1 (6 bases). In germline, CDR1 is SNHLY, CDR2 FYNNEI. V gave up 6 bases and J gave up 4 bases, with 9 bases separating them. CDR3 length: 13 residues. CDR3 sequence (DNA): TGTGCCAGCAGCGGACAGAGCACCGGGGAGCTGTTTTTT. Translated, it gives CASSGQSTGELFF.

The CDR3 reads CSVVWQDSAEQYF. The CDR3 DNA reads as TGCAGCGTTGTATGGCAGGACTCCGCCGAGCAGTACTTC. V gene TRBV29-1 combines with J gene TRBJ2-7, with D possibly matching TRBD2 (5 bases). The germline V and J ends were trimmed by 4 bases and 6 bases, with 16 bases remaining between them. Germline lookup yields CDR1 SQVTM and CDR2 ANQGSEA. CDR3 length equals 13 residues.

The chain joins TRBV9 to TRBJ1-5; 8 bases are shared with TRBD1. V shed 4 bases, J shed 2 bases, and the junction held 5 bases outside the gene matches. CDR1 and CDR2 (germline): SGDLS, YYNGEE. The CDR3 is 15 amino acids. The CDR3 region is CASSPTGVGNQPQHF. In DNA form, the CDR3 reads TGTGCCAGCAGCCCGACAGGGGTCGGCAATCAGCCCCAGCATTTT.

V and J are TRBV5-5 and TRBJ1-6, with a weak D call TRBD1 (5 bases). This CDR3 spans 19 amino acids. The germline V gene encodes CDR1 SGHKS and CDR2 YYEKEE (reference sequence). V was trimmed by 3 bases and J by 3 bases, leaving 22 bases between them. CDR3 protein: CASSSTEDTNAFYNSPLHF. For the CDR3, the DNA is TGTGCCAGCAGCTCCACCGAGGACACAAACGCCTTCTATAATTCACCCCTCCACTTT.

The chain uses TRBV19 and TRBJ2-2; maybe TRBD2 (7 bases). CDR1 is LNHDA and CDR2 is SQIVND in the germline V gene (reference sequence). The germline V and J ends were trimmed by 3 bases and 2 bases, with 13 bases remaining between them. The CDR3 runs 16 residues. CDR3 sequence (DNA): TGTGCCAGTAGTATCGGAAGGGGGGGAAACACCGGGGAGCTGTTTTTT. Protein: CASSIGRGGNTGELFF.

Written as DNA, the CDR3 is TGTGCCAGCCGGGACAGAGAGTACAATGAGCAGTTCTTC. Residues: CASRDREYNEQFF. The chain uses TRBV6-6 and TRBJ2-1, with TRBD1 matching 7 bases. V shed 8 bases and J 4 bases; nucleotides not matched to a gene: 5. This CDR3 comprises 13 residues. CDR1 MNHNY and CDR2 SVGAGI come from the germline V gene (reference sequence).

The chain links TRBV19 to TRBJ1-5; 7 nucleotides agree with TRBD1. Germline V lookup: CDR1 LNHDA, CDR2 SQIVND (reference sequence). The CDR3 consists of 13 residues. V was clipped by 4 bases and J by 5 bases; unmatched bases: 2. The DNA for the CDR3 is TGTGCCAGTAGTACACAGGGGCATCAGCCCCAGCATTTT. Protein: CASSTQGHQPQHF.

This clone has only one observation. The chain links TRBV28 to TRBJ1-4; D gene ambiguous. The germline CDR1 and CDR2 sequences are MDHEN and SYDVKM. The CDR3 is made up of 14 amino acids. V lost 6 bases, J lost 0 bases, and 8 bases lay in between. The CDR3 is CASRAPTTNEKLFF. The CDR3 nucleotides read TGTGCCAGCAGAGCCCCAACAACTAATGAAAAACTGTTTTTT.

DNA for the CDR3: TGCGCCAGCAGCCTGGGACAGGTAAATCAGCCCCAGCATTTT. Protein sequence: CASSLGQVNQPQHF. The chain employs TRBV5-1 and TRBJ1-5, with 8 bases matching TRBD1. Germline CDR1 and CDR2: SGHRS and YFSETQ. V lost 4 bases and J lost 4; bases outside the gene matches: 4. CDR3 length: 14 amino acids. Supplemented by reference TRBV5-1 and TRBJ1-5, the full variable domain reads KAGVTQTPRYLIKTRGQQVTLSCSPISGHRSVSWYQQTPGQGLQFLFEYFSETQRNKGNFPGRFSGRQFSNSRSEMNVSTLELGDSALYLCASSLGQVNQPQHFGDGTRLSIL.